This is a list of T cell receptor beta chains from one sample in a study of blood T cells in healthy people across ages. TCRdb re-analysed the 5' RACE reads in MiXCR, keeping a single row per CDR3 protein. The sample records 1.5 million to 2 million distinct CDR3 sequences, roughly 43% being singletons. Specimen: blood. These receptors were obtained from a human donor in good health. CDR3s include the opening cysteine and the closing phenylalanine or tryptophan. The D gene is left open where the match is weak. The size of a clone is reported for some rows only, either as once, few or many, or as a class for expanded clones.

CDR3aa: CTSSVGEGGTQYF
CDR3nt: TGTACCAGCAGCGTAGGGGAAGGGGGTACGCAGTATTTT
v_gene: TRBV9
d_gene: -
len: 13
abundance: -
j_gene: TRBJ2-3

CDR3aa: CASSSVGGGLQETQYF
CDR3nt: TGTGCCAGCAGCTCCGTTGGCGGGGGGCTCCAAGAGACCCAGTACTTC
v_gene: TRBV7-2
d_gene: TRBD2
len: 16
abundance: once
j_gene: TRBJ2-5

CDR3aa: CASSLVPGQSYNEQFF
CDR3nt: TGCGCCAGCAGCTTGGTACCGGGACAGTCCTACAATGAGCAGTTCTTC
v_gene: TRBV5-1
d_gene: TRBD1
len: 16
abundance: -
j_gene: TRBJ2-1

CDR3aa: CASTLGPTTGYTF
CDR3nt: TGTGCCAGCACCTTAGGGCCCACCACTGGCTACACCTTC
v_gene: TRBV6-2/TRBV6-3
d_gene: -
len: 13
abundance: -
j_gene: TRBJ1-2

CDR3aa: CSARSGAYNEQFF
CDR3nt: TGCAGTGCTAGATCTGGTGCCTACAATGAGCAGTTCTTC
v_gene: TRBV20-1
d_gene: -
len: 13
abundance: -
j_gene: TRBJ2-1

CDR3aa: CASSQDTPGELFF
CDR3nt: TGCGCCAGCAGCCAAGATACCCCCGGGGAGCTGTTTTTT
v_gene: TRBV4-3
d_gene: -
len: 13
abundance: few
j_gene: TRBJ2-2

CDR3aa: CSASGIGWTEAFF
CDR3nt: TGCAGTGCGTCTGGGATAGGATGGACTGAAGCTTTCTTT
v_gene: TRBV20-1
d_gene: -
len: 13
abundance: -
j_gene: TRBJ1-1

CDR3aa: CASSTGRVETQYF
CDR3nt: TGTGCCAGCAGTACGGGCAGGGTGGAGACCCAGTACTTC
v_gene: TRBV6-2/TRBV6-3
d_gene: -
len: 13
abundance: -
j_gene: TRBJ2-5

CDR3aa: CASSSRTSESYEQYF
CDR3nt: TGTGCCAGCAGCTCCCGGACGTCTGAATCCTACGAGCAGTACTTC
v_gene: TRBV7-2
d_gene: -
len: 15
abundance: -
j_gene: TRBJ2-7

CDR3aa: CASSPNLPSGEQYF
CDR3nt: TGTGCCAGCAGTCCCAACCTCCCCTCGGGGGAGCAGTACTTC
v_gene: TRBV6-1
d_gene: -
len: 14
abundance: -
j_gene: TRBJ2-4

CDR3aa: CASSHRTGLAEAFF
CDR3nt: TGCGCCAGCAGCCACCGGACAGGGTTGGCTGAAGCTTTCTTT
v_gene: TRBV4-3
d_gene: TRBD1
len: 14
abundance: -
j_gene: TRBJ1-1

CDR3aa: CASQRDYSSNEQFF
CDR3nt: TGTGCCAGCCAGCGGGACTACTCTAGCAATGAGCAGTTCTTC
v_gene: TRBV7-6
d_gene: TRBD2
len: 14
abundance: few
j_gene: TRBJ2-1

CDR3aa: CAITGTSGAREQFF
CDR3nt: TGTGCCATCACCGGGACTAGCGGGGCGAGGGAGCAGTTCTTC
v_gene: TRBV10-3
d_gene: TRBD2
len: 14
abundance: few
j_gene: TRBJ2-1

CDR3aa: CASSYLLRAGGASYEQYF
CDR3nt: TGTGCCAGCAGTTACCTCCTGAGAGCGGGGGGTGCCTCCTACGAGCAGTACTTC
v_gene: TRBV28
d_gene: TRBD2
len: 18
abundance: -
j_gene: TRBJ2-7

CDR3aa: CASSPGLGPPQQETQYF
CDR3nt: TGTGCCAGCAGCCCGGGACTAGGCCCCCCCCAGCAAGAGACCCAGTACTTC
v_gene: TRBV3-1
d_gene: TRBD2
len: 17
abundance: -
j_gene: TRBJ2-5

CDR3aa: CASDGRYTDTQYF
CDR3nt: TGTGCCAGCGATGGCCGTTACACAGATACGCAGTATTTT
v_gene: TRBV18
d_gene: -
len: 13
abundance: many
j_gene: TRBJ2-3

CDR3aa: CSASLETGYSPLHF
CDR3nt: TGCAGTGCTAGCCTAGAGACAGGGTATTCACCCCTCCACTTT
v_gene: TRBV20-1
d_gene: TRBD1
len: 14
abundance: -
j_gene: TRBJ1-6

CDR3aa: CASSPGRTYNYGYTF
CDR3nt: TGTGCCAGCAGCCCGGGCAGGACTTATAACTATGGCTACACCTTC
v_gene: TRBV7-3
d_gene: -
len: 15
abundance: -
j_gene: TRBJ1-2

CDR3aa: CSAPDNEDEQFF
CDR3nt: TGCAGTGCTCCCGACAACGAGGATGAGCAGTTCTTC
v_gene: TRBV20-1
d_gene: -
len: 12
abundance: -
j_gene: TRBJ2-1

CDR3aa: CASSQGPADRGYAQPQHF
CDR3nt: TGCGCCAGCAGCCAAGGGCCAGCCGACAGGGGGTATGCTCAGCCCCAGCATTTT
v_gene: TRBV4-3
d_gene: TRBD1
len: 18
abundance: few
j_gene: TRBJ1-5

CDR3aa: CSAEDQSLPTYEQYF
CDR3nt: TGCAGCGCTGAAGATCAATCACTCCCCACTTACGAGCAGTACTTC
v_gene: TRBV29-1
d_gene: -
len: 15
abundance: -
j_gene: TRBJ2-7

CDR3aa: CASSYSLRNGYTF
CDR3nt: TGTGCCAGCAGTTATAGCCTAAGGAACGGCTACACCTTC
v_gene: TRBV6-6
d_gene: -
len: 13
abundance: few
j_gene: TRBJ1-2

CDR3aa: CASSYQRVEGNTGYTF
CDR3nt: TGCGCCAGCAGTTATCAGAGGGTGGAGGGGAATACCGGCTACACCTTC
v_gene: TRBV5-1
d_gene: -
len: 16
abundance: few
j_gene: TRBJ1-2

CDR3aa: CSVGILRETQYF
CDR3nt: TGCAGCGTCGGGATTTTAAGGGAGACCCAGTACTTC
v_gene: TRBV29-1
d_gene: -
len: 12
abundance: few
j_gene: TRBJ2-5

CDR3aa: CASSLRQGGFNSPLHF
CDR3nt: TGTGCCAGCAGCTTAAGGCAGGGGGGTTTTAATTCACCCCTCCACTTT
v_gene: TRBV7-2
d_gene: TRBD1
len: 16
abundance: -
j_gene: TRBJ1-6

CDR3aa: CSVVRTETNYGYTF
CDR3nt: TGCAGCGTTGTCCGGACAGAAACTAACTATGGCTACACCTTC
v_gene: TRBV29-1
d_gene: -
len: 14
abundance: -
j_gene: TRBJ1-2

CDR3aa: CSVEGQMNTEAFF
CDR3nt: TGCAGCGTTGAAGGACAAATGAACACTGAAGCTTTCTTT
v_gene: TRBV29-1
d_gene: -
len: 13
abundance: many
j_gene: TRBJ1-1

CDR3aa: CSVVGVLYEQYF
CDR3nt: TGCAGCGTCGTCGGGGTTCTCTACGAGCAGTACTTC
v_gene: TRBV29-1
d_gene: -
len: 12
abundance: many
j_gene: TRBJ2-7

CDR3aa: CVSSQQGENQPQHF
CDR3nt: TGTGTCAGCAGCCAACAGGGGGAGAATCAGCCCCAGCATTTT
v_gene: TRBV3-1
d_gene: TRBD1
len: 14
abundance: -
j_gene: TRBJ1-5

CDR3aa: CASSSRGGGTYNEQFF
CDR3nt: TGTGCCAGCAGCTCCCGAGGGGGGGGGACCTACAATGAGCAGTTCTTC
v_gene: TRBV7-2
d_gene: -
len: 16
abundance: -
j_gene: TRBJ2-1

CDR3aa: CASNPPTSSTDTQYF
CDR3nt: TGTGCCAGCAACCCTCCCACGTCTAGCACAGATACGCAGTATTTT
v_gene: TRBV5-5
d_gene: -
len: 15
abundance: -
j_gene: TRBJ2-3

CDR3aa: CASSPCGQRTYEQYF
CDR3nt: TGTGCCAGCAGCCCGTGTGGACAGAGAACCTACGAGCAGTACTTC
v_gene: TRBV7-8
d_gene: -
len: 15
abundance: few
j_gene: TRBJ2-7

CDR3aa: CSARWASGGAHEQFF
CDR3nt: TGCAGTGCTAGATGGGCTAGCGGGGGGGCCCATGAGCAGTTCTTC
v_gene: TRBV20-1
d_gene: TRBD2
len: 15
abundance: -
j_gene: TRBJ2-1

CDR3aa: CAIEPPGNTEAFF
CDR3nt: TGTGCCATCGAACCTCCAGGGAACACTGAAGCTTTCTTT
v_gene: TRBV12-3/TRBV12-4
d_gene: -
len: 13
abundance: -
j_gene: TRBJ1-1